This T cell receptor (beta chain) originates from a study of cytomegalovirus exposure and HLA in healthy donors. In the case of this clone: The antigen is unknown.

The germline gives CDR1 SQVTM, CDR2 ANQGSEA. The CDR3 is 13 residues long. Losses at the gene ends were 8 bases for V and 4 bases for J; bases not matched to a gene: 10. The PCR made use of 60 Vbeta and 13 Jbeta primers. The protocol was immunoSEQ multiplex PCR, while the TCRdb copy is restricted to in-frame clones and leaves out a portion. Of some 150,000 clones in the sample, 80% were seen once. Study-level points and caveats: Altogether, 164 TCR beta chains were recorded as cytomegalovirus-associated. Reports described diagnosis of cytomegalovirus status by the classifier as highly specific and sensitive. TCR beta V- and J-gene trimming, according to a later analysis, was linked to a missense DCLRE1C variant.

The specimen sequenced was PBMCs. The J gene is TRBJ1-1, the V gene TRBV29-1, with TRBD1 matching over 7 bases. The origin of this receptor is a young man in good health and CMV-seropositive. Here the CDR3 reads CSPQRGPSTEAFF. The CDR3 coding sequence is TGCAGCCCACAAAGGGGGCCGAGCACTGAAGCTTTCTTT.